These 9 T cell receptor beta chains were sequenced from one sample in a study of spatial heterogeneity in lung cancer. One entry per CDR3 protein results from TCRdb running MiXCR on the 5' RACE reads. The repertoire includes some 39,000 distinct CDR3 sequences, approximately 7% of them detected once, and 43% sits in the top ten. This sample's time point: sample taken at primary tumor resection. In each case, whole RNA from tumor, nontumor lung or frozen PBMC was sequenced unsorted. The sample in question was PBMCs, obtained at surgery. The receptors come from a female donor with early-stage non-small cell lung cancer.

This clonotype was counted at least ten times. The V gene is TRBV7-6, the J gene TRBJ2-3, with unresolved D. Germline CDR1 SGHVS, CDR2 FNYEAQ. With 3 bases removed from V and 1 base from J, the gap between germline ends came to 5 bases. The CDR3 length is 13 residues. CDR3 DNA sequence: TGTGCCAGCAGCTTCCCCGGCACAGATACGCAGTATTTT. Its translation is CASSFPGTDTQYF.

This clonotype was observed a handful of times. The genes are TRBV20-1 and TRBJ1-6; a possible D gene is TRBD1 (5 bases). The length of the CDR3 is 17 residues. Trimming cost V 3 bases and J 2 bases, with 17 bases left between them. Germline V gives CDR1 DFQATT, CDR2 SNEGSKA (reference sequence). CDR3 sequence: CSARPRIKGPYNSPLHF. For the CDR3, the DNA is TGCAGTGCTAGGCCCAGGATCAAGGGGCCCTATAATTCACCCCTCCACTTT.

This clonotype occurred many times. The V gene is TRBV5-1, the J gene TRBJ2-7; no firm D call. Trimming took 4 bases from V and 2 from J, leaving 13 bases between them. The CDR3 is 14 residues long. Per the germline V gene, CDR1 is SGHRS and CDR2 is YFSETQ. CDR3 coding DNA: TGCGCCAGCAGCCCGTCAACAGCCACCTACGAGCAGTACTTC. It specifies CASSPSTATYEQYF.

This clonotype was observed at least ten times. The chain combines TRBV5-1 with TRBJ2-7; perhaps TRBD1 as D (8 bases). The CDR3 covers 19 residues. The V end was cut by 4 bases, the J end by 2 bases, with 28 bases between. The germline V gene encodes CDR1 SGHRS and CDR2 YFSETQ. The CDR3 is CASSRRGQGASSAPYEQYF. The CDR3 DNA reads as TGCGCCAGCAGCCGGCGGGGGCAGGGGGCGTCCAGCGCCCCCTACGAGCAGTACTTC.

This clonotype was counted many times. The chain links TRBV18 to TRBJ2-5; 8 nucleotides agree with TRBD2. V shed 3 bases, J shed 1 base, and the junction held 1 base outside the gene matches. Germline CDR1 KGHSH, CDR2 LQKENI. CDR3 length equals 14 residues. CDR3 DNA: TGTGCCAGCTCACCCGGACTAGCCCAAGAGACCCAGTACTTC. Its translation is CASSPGLAQETQYF.

This clonotype was recorded at least ten times. V and J are TRBV7-2 and TRBJ2-5; possibly TRBD1 for D (5 bases). This CDR3 has 13 residues. Trimming shortened V by 6 bases and J by 5 bases, and 13 bases separated the two germline ends. Germline assignment: CDR1 SGHTA and CDR2 FQGNSA. The CDR3 protein is CASRLSGLETQYF. In DNA, the CDR3 is TGTGCCAGCAGACTCTCAGGGCTGGAGACCCAGTACTTC.

This sequence joins TRBV10-3 and TRBJ1-5; 7 positions match TRBD1. CDR1 and CDR2 from the germline V gene are ENHRY and SYGVKD. There are 14 residues in the CDR3. With 6 bases clipped from V and 5 bases from J, the junction kept 7 bases outside the gene matches. CDR3 region: CAISPQGDHQPQHF. DNA of the CDR3: TGTGCCATCAGCCCCCAGGGGGATCATCAGCCCCAGCATTTT.

This clonotype was counted at least ten times. V is TRBV27 and J is TRBJ2-2, with TRBD2 identical over 13 bases. This CDR3 spans 17 amino acids. Germline values: CDR1 MNHEY, CDR2 SMNVEV (reference sequence). V dropped 6 bases and J dropped 4; count of bases not matched to a gene: 8. The CDR3 coding sequence is TGTGCCAGCAGCGGACTAGCGGGGGCCCCAGGCACCGGGGAGCTGTTTTTT. Translated: CASSGLAGAPGTGELFF.

On this clonotype: This may come from a read error, since a much larger clone is one base off. The chain combines TRBV5-1 with TRBJ1-2; maybe TRBD1 (5 bases). The germline gives CDR1 SGHRS, CDR2 YFSETQ. Trimming cost V 4 bases and J 4 bases, with 8 bases left between them. The CDR3 is made up of 12 amino acids. As DNA, the CDR3 is TGCGCCAGCAGCCCGGACACCTATGGCTACACCTTC. It translates to CASSPDTYGYTF.